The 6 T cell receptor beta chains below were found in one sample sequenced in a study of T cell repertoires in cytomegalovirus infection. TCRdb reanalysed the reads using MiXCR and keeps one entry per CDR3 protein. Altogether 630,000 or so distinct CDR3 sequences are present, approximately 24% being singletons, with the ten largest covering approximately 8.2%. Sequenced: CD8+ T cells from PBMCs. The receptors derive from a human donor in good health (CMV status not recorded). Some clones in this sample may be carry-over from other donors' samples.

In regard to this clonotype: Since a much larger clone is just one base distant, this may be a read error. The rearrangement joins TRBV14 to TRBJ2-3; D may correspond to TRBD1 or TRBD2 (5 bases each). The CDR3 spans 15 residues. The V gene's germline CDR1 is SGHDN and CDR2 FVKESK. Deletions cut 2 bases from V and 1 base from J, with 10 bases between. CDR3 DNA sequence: TGTGCCAGCAGCCAACTAGTGGGGGGCACAGATACGCAGTATTTT. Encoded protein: CASSQLVGGTDTQYF.

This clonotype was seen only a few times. CDR3 nucleotide sequence: TGTGCCAGTAGGGCAGTGGCCCCGAACACCGGGGAGCTGTTTTTT. Protein product: CASRAVAPNTGELFF. The chain employs TRBV19 and TRBJ2-2; D call uncertain. The V end was cut by 6 bases, the J end by 0 bases, with 11 bases between. The CDR3 consists of 15 residues. Germline-derived CDR1 and CDR2 are LNHDA and SQIVND (reference sequence).

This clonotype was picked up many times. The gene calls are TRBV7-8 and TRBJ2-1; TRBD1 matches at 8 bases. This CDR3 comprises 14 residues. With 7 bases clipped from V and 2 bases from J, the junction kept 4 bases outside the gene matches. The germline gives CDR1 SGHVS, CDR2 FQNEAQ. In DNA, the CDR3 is TGTGCCAGCAACAGGGGGAACGCCTACAATGAGCAGTTCTTC. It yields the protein CASNRGNAYNEQFF. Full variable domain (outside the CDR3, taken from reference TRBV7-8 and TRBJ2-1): GAGVSQSPRYKVAKRGQDVALRCDPISGHVSLFWYQQALGQGPEFLTYFQNEAQLDKSGLPSDRFFAERPEGSVSTLKIQRTQQEDSAVYLCASNRGNAYNEQFFGPGTRLTVL.

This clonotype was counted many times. The CDR3 bases are TGCGCCAGCAGCCAAGAATCAGGACTAGGACCCAATGAGCAGTTCTTC. This codes for CASSQESGLGPNEQFF. This sequence joins TRBV4-1 and TRBJ2-1; 7 bases line up with TRBD2. From germline, CDR1 is MGHRA and CDR2 YSYEKL. The CDR3 is 16 residues long. The trim removed 0 bases at V and 6 bases at J, leaving 8 bases unmatched.

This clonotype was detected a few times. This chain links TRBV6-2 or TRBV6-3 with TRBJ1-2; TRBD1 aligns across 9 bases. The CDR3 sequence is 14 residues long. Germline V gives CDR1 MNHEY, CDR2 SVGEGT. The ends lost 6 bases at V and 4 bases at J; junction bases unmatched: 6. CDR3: CASRRPGQGYGYTF. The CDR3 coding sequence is TGTGCCAGCAGGAGACCGGGACAGGGCTATGGCTACACCTTC.

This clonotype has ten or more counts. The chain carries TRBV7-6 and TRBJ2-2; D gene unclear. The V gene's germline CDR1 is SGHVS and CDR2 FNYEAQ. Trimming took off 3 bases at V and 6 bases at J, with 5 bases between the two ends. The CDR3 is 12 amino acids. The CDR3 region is CASSFGSGELFF. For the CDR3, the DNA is TGTGCCAGCAGCTTTGGTTCCGGGGAGCTGTTTTTT. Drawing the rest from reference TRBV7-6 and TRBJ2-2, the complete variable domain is GAGVSQSPRYKVTKRGQDVALRCDPISGHVSLYWYRQALGQGPEFLTYFNYEAQQDKSGLPNDRFSAERPEGSISTLTIQRTEQRDSAMYRCASSFGSGELFFGEGSRLTVL.